This note documents a single T cell receptor (beta chain) sequence. CDR1 and CDR2 (germline): MNHEY, SMNVEV (reference sequence). V gave up 5 bases and J gave up 4 bases, with 8 bases separating them. The CDR3 has 12 residues. The sample belongs to a study of blood T cell repertoires in COVID-19. Looking at the study overall: Samples taken during acute and convalescent COVID-19 were collected in the United States, Italy and Spain. Sample material is recorded as cDNA or gDNA derived from T cells, B-cell-depleted T cells, or PBMCs.

Using immunoSEQ multiplex PCR, the repertoire was profiled, and TCRdb retains in-frame clones only, with some absent. In the table there are about 140,000 clones, over 70% of which are singletons. The chain couples TRBV27 to TRBJ1-1, with D perhaps TRBD1 (5 bases). The receptor's source is a woman aged 55-69 years with acute or convalescent COVID-19. What was sequenced was peripheral blood. The CDR3 reads CASSPGGTEAFF. The CDR3 bases are TGTGCCAGCAGTCCCGGGGGCACTGAAGCTTTCTTT.